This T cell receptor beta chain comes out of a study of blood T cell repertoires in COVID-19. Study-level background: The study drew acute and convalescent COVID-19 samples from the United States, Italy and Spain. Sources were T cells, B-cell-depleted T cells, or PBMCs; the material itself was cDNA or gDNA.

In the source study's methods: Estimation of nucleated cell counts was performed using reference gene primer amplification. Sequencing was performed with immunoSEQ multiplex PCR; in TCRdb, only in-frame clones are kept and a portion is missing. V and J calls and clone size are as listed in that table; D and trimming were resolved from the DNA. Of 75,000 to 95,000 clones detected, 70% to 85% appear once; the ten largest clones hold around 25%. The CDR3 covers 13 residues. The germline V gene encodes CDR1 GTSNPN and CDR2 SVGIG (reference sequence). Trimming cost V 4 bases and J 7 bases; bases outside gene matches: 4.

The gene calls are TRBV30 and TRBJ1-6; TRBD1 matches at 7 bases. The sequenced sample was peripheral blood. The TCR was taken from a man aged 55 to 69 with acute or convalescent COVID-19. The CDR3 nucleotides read TGTGCCTGGAACGTACAGGGGAATTCACCCCTCCACTTT. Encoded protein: CAWNVQGNSPLHF.